This T cell receptor (beta chain) was sequenced for a study of cytomegalovirus exposure and HLA in healthy donors. Study-wide background: A prior study identified some 100 million unique TCR beta sequences from about 179 million T cells. Regarding the study as a whole: The authors later linked a missense DCLRE1C variant to TCR beta V- and J-gene trimming.

PCR used 60 Vbeta primers and 13 Jbeta primers. Sequencing was performed with immunoSEQ multiplex PCR; in TCRdb, only in-frame clones are kept and a portion is missing. The repertoire holds around 120,000 clones, with around 84% as singletons. Worth noting for this clone: Antigen: not known.

V was cut by 5 bases and J by 2 bases, with 14 bases left in between. The CDR3 sequence is 15 residues long. Germline V gives CDR1 SEHNR, CDR2 FQNEAQ (reference sequence). The chain recombines TRBV7-9 with TRBJ2-3; tentative D call: TRBD1 (6 bases). This TCR was sampled from a woman aged 40 to 50 in good health and CMV-seronegative. Sequencing input: PBMCs. CDR3 loop: CASSINNRATDTQYF. The DNA of the CDR3 is TGTGCCAGCAGCATAAACAACAGGGCCACAGATACGCAGTATTTT.